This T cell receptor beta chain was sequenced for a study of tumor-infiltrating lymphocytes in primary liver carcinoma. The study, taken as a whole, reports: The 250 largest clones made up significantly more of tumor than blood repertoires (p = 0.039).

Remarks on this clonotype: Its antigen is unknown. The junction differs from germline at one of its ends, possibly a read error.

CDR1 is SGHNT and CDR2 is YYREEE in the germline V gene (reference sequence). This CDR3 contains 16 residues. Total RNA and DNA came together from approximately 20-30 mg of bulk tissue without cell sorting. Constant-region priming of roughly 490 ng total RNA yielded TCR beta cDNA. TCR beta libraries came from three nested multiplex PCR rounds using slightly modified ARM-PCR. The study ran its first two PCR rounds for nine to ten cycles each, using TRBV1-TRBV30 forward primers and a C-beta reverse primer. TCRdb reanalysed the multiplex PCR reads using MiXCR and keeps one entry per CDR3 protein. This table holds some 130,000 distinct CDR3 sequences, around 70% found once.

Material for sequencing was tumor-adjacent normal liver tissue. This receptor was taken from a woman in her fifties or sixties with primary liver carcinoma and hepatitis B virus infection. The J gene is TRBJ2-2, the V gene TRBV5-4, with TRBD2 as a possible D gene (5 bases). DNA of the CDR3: TGTGCCAGCAGCTTGGGTCAGGCGGTTAACGCCGGGGAACTGTTTTTT. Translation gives CASSLGQAVNAGELFF.